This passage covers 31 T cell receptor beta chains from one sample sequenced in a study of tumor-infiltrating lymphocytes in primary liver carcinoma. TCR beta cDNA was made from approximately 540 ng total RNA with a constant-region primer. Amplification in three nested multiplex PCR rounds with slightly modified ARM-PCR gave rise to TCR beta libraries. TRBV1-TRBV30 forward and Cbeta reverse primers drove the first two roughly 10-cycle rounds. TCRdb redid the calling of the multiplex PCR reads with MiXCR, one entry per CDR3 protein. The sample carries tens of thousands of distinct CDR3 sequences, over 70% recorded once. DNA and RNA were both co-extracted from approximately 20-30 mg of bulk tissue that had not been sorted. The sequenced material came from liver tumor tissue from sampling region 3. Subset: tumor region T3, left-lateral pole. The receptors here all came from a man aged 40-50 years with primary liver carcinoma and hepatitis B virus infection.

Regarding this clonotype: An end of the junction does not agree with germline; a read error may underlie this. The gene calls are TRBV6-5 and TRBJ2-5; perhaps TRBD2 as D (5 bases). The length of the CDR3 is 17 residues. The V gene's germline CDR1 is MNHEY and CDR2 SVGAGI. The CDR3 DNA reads TGTGCCATCAGTTACAGAAGGTCGGACTCGGAGGCAGAGACCCAGTACTTC. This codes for CAISYRRSDSEAETQYF.

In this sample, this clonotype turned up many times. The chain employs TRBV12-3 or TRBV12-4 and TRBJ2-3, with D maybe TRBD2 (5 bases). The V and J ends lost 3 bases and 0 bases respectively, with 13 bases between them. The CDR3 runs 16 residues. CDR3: CASSFRSGSSTDTQYF. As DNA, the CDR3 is TGTGCCAGCAGTTTTAGGAGCGGTTCTAGCACAGATACGCAGTATTTT.

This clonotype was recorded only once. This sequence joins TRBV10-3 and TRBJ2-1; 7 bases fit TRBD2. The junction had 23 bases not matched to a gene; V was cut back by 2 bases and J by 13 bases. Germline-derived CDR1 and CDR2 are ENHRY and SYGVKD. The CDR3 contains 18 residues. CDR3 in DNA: TGTGCCATCAGTGAGGGAAGTACCGGACTAGTGGGAGTAGGTGAACAGTTCTTC. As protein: CAISEGSTGLVGVGEQFF.

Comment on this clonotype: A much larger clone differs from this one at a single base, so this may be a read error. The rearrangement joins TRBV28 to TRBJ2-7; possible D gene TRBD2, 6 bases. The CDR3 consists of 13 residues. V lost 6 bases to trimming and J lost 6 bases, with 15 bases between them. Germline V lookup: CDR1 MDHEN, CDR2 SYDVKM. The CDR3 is CASSWRGYCEQYF. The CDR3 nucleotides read TGTGCCAGCAGCTGGAGGGGTTACTGCGAGCAGTACTTC.

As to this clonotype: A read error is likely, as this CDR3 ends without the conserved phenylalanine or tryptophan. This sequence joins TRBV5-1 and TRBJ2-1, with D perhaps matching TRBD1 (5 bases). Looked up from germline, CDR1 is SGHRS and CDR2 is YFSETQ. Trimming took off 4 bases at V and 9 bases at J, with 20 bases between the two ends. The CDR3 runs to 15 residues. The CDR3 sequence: CASSPTGAVNSEQFL. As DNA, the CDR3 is TGCGCCAGCAGCCCCACTGGGGCAGTAAACAGTGAGCAGTTCTTA.

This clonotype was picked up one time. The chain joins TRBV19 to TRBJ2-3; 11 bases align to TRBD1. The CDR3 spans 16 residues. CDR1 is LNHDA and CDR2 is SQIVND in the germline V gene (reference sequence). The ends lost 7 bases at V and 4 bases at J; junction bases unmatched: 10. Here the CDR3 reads CASTPFWTGGSDTQYF. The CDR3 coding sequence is TGTGCCAGTACTCCCTTTTGGACAGGGGGCTCAGATACGCAGTATTTT.

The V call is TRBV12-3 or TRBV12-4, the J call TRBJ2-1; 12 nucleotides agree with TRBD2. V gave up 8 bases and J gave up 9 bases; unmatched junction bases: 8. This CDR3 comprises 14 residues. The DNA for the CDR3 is TGTGCCAGCGTTGGACTAGCGGGACTTGGTGAGCAGTTCTTC. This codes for CASVGLAGLGEQFF.

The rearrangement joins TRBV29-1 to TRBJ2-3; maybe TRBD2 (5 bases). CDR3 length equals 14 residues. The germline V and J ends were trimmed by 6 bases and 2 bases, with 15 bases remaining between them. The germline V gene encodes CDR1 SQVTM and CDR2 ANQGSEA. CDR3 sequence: CSVDLTSNTDTQYF. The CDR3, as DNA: TGCAGCGTCGACCTAACTAGTAACACAGATACGCAGTATTTT.

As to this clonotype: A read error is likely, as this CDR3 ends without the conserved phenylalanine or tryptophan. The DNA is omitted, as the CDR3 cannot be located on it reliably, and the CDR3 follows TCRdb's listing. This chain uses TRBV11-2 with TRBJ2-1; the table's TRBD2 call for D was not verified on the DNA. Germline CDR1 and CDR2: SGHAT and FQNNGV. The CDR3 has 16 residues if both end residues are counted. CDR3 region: CASSSRLSVRIYEQLL.

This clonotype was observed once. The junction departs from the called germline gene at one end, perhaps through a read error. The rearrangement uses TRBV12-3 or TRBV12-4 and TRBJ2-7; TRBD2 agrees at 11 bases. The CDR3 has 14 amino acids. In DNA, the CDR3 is TGTACCAGCAGCCCTAGCGGGAGGTGCCACGAGCAGTACTTC. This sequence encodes CTSSPSGRCHEQYF.

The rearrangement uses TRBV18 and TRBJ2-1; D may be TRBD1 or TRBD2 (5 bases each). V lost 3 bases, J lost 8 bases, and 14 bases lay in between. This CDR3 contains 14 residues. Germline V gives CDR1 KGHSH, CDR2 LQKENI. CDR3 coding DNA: TGTGCCAGCTCACCCGGGGCCCCCTTCGATGAGCAGTTCTTC. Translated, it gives CASSPGAPFDEQFF.

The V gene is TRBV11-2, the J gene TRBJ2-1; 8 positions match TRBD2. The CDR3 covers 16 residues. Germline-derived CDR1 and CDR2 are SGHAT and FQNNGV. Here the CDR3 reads CTSSLDIGLAMGEQFF. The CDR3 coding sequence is TGTACTAGCAGCTTGGATATCGGACTAGCCATGGGTGAACAGTTCTTC.

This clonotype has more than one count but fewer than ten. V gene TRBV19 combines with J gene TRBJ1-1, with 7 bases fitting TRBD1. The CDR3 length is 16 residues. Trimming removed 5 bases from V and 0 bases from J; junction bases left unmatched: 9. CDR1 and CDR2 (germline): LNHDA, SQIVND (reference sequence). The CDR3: CASSGDRAALNTEAFF. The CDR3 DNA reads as TGTGCCAGTAGTGGTGACAGGGCGGCACTGAACACTGAAGCTTTCTTT.

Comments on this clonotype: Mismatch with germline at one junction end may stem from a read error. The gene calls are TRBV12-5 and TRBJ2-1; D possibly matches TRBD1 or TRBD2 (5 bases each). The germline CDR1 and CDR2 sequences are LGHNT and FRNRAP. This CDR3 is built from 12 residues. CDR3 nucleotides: TGCACTAGTGGTTTGCCCCAGGGTGAGCAGTTCTTC. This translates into CTSGLPQGEQFF.

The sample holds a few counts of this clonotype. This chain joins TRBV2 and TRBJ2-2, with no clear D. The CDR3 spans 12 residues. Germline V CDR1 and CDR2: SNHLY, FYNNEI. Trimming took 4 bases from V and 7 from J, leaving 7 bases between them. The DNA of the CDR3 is TGTGCCAGCAGTGGAGGTGGCGGGGAGCTGTTTTTT. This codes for CASSGGGGELFF. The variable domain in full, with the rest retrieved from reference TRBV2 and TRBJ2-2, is EPEVTQTPSHQVTQMGQEVILRCVPISNHLYFYWYRQILGQKVEFLVSFYNNEISEKSEIFDDQFSVERPDGSNFTLKIRSTKLEDSAMYFCASSGGGGELFFGEGSRLTVL.

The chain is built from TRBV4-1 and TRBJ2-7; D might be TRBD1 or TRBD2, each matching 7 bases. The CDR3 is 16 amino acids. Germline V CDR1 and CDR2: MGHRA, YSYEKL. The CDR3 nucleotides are TGCATCAGCAGCCCCTCCCCAGGGGGGGTCTCCTACGAGCAGTACTTC. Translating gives CISSPSPGGVSYEQYF.

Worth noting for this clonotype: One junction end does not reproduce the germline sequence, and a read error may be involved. This CDR3 is CAGSLTGGTEAFF. CDR3 bases: TGTGCCGGCAGCTTAACAGGGGGAACTGAAGCTTTCTTT. This sequence joins TRBV11-3 and TRBJ1-1; TRBD1 matches 8 bases. This CDR3 is built from 13 residues. CDR1 SGHNT and CDR2 YENEEA come from the germline V gene. Variable domain in full (rest from reference TRBV11-3 and TRBJ1-1): EAGVVQSPRYKIIEKKQPVAFWCNPISGHNTLYWYLQNLGQGPELLIRYENEEAVDDSQLPKDRFSAERLKGVDSTLKIQPAELGDSAVYLCAGSLTGGTEAFFGQGTRLTVV.

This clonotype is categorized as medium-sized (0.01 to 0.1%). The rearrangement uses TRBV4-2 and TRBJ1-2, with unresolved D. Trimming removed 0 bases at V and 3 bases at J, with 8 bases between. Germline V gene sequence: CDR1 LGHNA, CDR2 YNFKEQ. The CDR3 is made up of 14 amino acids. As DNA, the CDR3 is TGTGCCAGCAGCCAAGATGACGGAGACTATGGCTACACCTTC. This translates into CASSQDDGDYGYTF.

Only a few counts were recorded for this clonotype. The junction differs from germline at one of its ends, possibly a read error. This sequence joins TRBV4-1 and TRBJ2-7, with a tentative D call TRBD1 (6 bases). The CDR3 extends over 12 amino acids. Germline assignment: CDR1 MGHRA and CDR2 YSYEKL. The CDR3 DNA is TGCGCCAGCAAAGGGACATCCTACGAGCAGTATTTC. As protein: CASKGTSYEQYF.

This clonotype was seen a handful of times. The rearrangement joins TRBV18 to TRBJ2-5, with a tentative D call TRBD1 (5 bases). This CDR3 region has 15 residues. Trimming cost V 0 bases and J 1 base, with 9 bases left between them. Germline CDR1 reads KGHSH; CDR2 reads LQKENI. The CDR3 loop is CASSPPGRPQETQYF. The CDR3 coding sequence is TGTGCCAGCTCACCACCGGGGCGGCCCCAAGAGACCCAGTACTTC.

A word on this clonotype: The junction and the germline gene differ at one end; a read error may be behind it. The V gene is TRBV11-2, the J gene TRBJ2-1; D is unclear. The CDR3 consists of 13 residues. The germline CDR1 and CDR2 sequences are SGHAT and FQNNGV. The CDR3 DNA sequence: TGTGCCAGCATCTTAAATGATACCTGTGAGCAGTTCTTC. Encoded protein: CASILNDTCEQFF.

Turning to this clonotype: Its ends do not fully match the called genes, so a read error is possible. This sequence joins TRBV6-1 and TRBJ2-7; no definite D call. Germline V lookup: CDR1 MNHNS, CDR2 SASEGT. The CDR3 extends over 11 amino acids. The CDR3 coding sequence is TGTGACAGCAGTGCCCACTACGAGCAGTACTTT. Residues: CDSSAHYEQYF.

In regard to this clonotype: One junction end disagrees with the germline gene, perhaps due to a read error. The CDR3 spells CANSEALIEYGYTF. Here the CDR3 DNA reads TGTGCCAACAGTGAAGCTCTTATAGAGTATGGCTACACCTTC. The chain employs TRBV6-1 and TRBJ1-2; D gene unclear. The CDR3 runs 14 residues. Germline assignment: CDR1 MNHNS and CDR2 SASEGT.

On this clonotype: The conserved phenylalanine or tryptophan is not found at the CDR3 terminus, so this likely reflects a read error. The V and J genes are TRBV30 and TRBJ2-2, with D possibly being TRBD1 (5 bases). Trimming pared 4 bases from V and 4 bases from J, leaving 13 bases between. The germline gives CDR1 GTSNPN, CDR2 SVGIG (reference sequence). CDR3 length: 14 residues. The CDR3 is CAWTGQTLTGELFL. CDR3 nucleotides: TGTGCCTGGACAGGACAAACCCTCACCGGGGAGCTGTTTTTA.

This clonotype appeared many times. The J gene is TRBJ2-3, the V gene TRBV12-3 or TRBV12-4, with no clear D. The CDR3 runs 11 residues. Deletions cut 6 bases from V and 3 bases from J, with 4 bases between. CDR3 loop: CASRTTDTQYF. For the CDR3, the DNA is TGTGCCAGCAGGACAACAGATACGCAGTATTTT.

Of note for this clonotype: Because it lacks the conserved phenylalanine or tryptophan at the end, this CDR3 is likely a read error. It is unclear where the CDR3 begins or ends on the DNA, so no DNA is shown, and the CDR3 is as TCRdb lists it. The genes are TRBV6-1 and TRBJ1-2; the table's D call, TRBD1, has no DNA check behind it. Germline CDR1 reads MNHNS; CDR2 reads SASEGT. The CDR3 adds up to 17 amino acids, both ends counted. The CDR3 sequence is CASNRDRGRLVDYGYTI.

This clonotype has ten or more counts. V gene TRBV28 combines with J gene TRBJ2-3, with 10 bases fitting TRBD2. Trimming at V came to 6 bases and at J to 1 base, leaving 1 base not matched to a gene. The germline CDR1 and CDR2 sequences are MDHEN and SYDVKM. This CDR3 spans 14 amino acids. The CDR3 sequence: CASSLAGGTDTQYF. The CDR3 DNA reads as TGTGCCAGCAGCCTAGCGGGAGGCACAGATACGCAGTATTTT.

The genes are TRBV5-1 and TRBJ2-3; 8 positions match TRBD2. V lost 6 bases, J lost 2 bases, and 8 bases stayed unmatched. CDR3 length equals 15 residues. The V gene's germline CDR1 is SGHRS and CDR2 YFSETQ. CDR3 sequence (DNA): TGCGCCAGCAAGGCGAGCGGGAGCAACACAGATACGCAGTATTTT. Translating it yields CASKASGSNTDTQYF. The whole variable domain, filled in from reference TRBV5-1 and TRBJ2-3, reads KAGVTQTPRYLIKTRGQQVTLSCSPISGHRSVSWYQQTPGQGLQFLFEYFSETQRNKGNFPGRFSGRQFSNSRSEMNVSTLELGDSALYLCASKASGSNTDTQYFGPGTRLTVL.

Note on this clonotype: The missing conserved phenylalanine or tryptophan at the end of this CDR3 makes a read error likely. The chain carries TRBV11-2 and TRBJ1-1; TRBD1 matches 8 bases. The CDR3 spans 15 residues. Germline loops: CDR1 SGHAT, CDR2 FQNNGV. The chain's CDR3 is CARSSMQGANTEAFL. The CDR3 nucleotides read TGCGCCAGGAGTTCAATGCAGGGGGCGAACACTGAAGCTTTCCTT.

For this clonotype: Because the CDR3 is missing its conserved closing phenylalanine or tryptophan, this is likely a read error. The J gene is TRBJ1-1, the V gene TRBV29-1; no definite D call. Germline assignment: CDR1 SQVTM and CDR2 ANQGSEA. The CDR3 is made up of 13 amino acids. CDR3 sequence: CSASEARSTKAFL. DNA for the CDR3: TGCAGCGCATCGGAGGCGAGGAGCACTAAAGCTTTCCTT.

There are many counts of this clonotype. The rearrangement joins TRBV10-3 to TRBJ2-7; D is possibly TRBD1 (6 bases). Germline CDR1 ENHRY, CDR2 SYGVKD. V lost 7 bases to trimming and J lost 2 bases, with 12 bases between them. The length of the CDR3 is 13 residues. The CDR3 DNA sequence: TGTGCCATCATGGGGGCGGCTACCTACGAGCAGTACTTC. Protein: CAIMGAATYEQYF.